The 8 T cell receptor beta chains in this list originate from one sample, sequenced in a study of early T cells in non-severe SARS-CoV-2 infection. MiXCR, applied by TCRdb to the 5' RACE reads, yields one record per CDR3 protein. The top ten clones hold 3.5% to 4.5% of a sample with over 50,000 distinct CDR3 sequences, 7% to 10% of them seen once. The sequenced sample consisted of whole blood. These receptors all come from an adult who was a healthcare worker with PCR-confirmed SARS-CoV-2 infection or an uninfected control (not recorded which).

The table lists this clonotype with many counts. V and J are TRBV19 and TRBJ2-3, with 14 bases matching TRBD2. V was pared by 5 bases and J by 1 base, with 8 bases of the junction left unmatched. The CDR3 is 18 residues long. The V gene's germline CDR1 is LNHDA and CDR2 SQIVND (reference sequence). The CDR3 DNA reads TGTGCCAGTAGTCCTGGGACTAGCGGGAGCACCCGCACAGATACGCAGTATTTT. Amino acids: CASSPGTSGSTRTDTQYF.

The V gene is TRBV2, the J gene TRBJ2-1; no clear D. The V gene's germline CDR1 is SNHLY and CDR2 FYNNEI. The V and J ends lost 2 bases and 4 bases respectively, with 6 bases between them. The CDR3 contains 13 residues. The CDR3 protein is CASSEFQYNEQFF. The DNA of the CDR3 is TGTGCCAGCAGTGAATTCCAGTACAATGAGCAGTTCTTC.

This clonotype was observed at least ten times. The J gene is TRBJ1-1, the V gene TRBV4-1; the D is unclear. This CDR3 is built from 15 residues. Germline V gene sequence: CDR1 MGHRA, CDR2 YSYEKL. Deletions cut 3 bases from V and 0 bases from J, with 11 bases between. CDR3 region: CASSHHVIMNTEAFF. CDR3 bases: TGCGCCAGCAGCCACCACGTTATCATGAACACTGAAGCTTTCTTT.

This clonotype was detected many times. This chain connects TRBV19 to TRBJ2-4; D is uncertain. The V gene's germline CDR1 is LNHDA and CDR2 SQIVND (reference sequence). The V and J ends lost 4 bases and 1 base respectively, with 11 bases between them. This CDR3 spans 15 amino acids. The CDR3: CASSRNHNAKNIQYF. DNA of the CDR3: TGTGCCAGTAGTAGAAATCATAACGCCAAAAACATTCAGTACTTC. Full variable domain (rest looked up from reference TRBV19 and TRBJ2-4): DGGITQSPKYLFRKEGQNVTLSCEQNLNHDAMYWYRQDPGQGLRLIYYSQIVNDFQKGDIAEGYSVSREKKESFPLTVTSAQKNPTAFYLCASSRNHNAKNIQYFGAGTRLSVL.

The chain joins TRBV12-3 or TRBV12-4 to TRBJ2-1; D not certain. CDR3 length equals 12 residues. V was clipped by 2 bases and J by 8 bases, with 7 bases between them. This CDR3 reads CASSLRPDEQFF. The DNA for the CDR3 is TGTGCCAGCAGTTTACGGCCTGATGAGCAGTTCTTC.

The V and J genes are TRBV5-1 and TRBJ1-1; no reliable D call. CDR3 length: 13 amino acids. The germline CDR1 and CDR2 sequences are SGHRS and YFSETQ. V lost 4 bases and J lost 1, with 8 bases in between. The CDR3 here is CASSTDPNTEAFF. In nucleotides, the CDR3 is TGCGCCAGCAGCACGGACCCGAACACTGAAGCTTTCTTT.

The J gene is TRBJ2-1, the V gene TRBV7-6; 14 bases match TRBD2. The ends lost 1 base at V and 6 bases at J; junction bases unmatched: 2. The germline V gene has CDR1 SGHVS and CDR2 FNYEAQ. The CDR3 loop spans 16 amino acids. The CDR3 is CASSLGTSGRRNEQFF. DNA for the CDR3: TGTGCCAGCAGCTTAGGGACTAGCGGGAGGCGCAATGAGCAGTTCTTC.

The gene calls are TRBV11-2 and TRBJ1-1; D not certain. The V and J ends lost 6 bases and 3 bases respectively, with 20 bases between them. The CDR3 loop spans 16 amino acids. Per the germline V gene, CDR1 is SGHAT and CDR2 is FQNNGV. DNA for the CDR3: TGTGCCAGCAGACCTTTAAAGGGCCCTAGGGACACTGAAGCTTTCTTT. Protein: CASRPLKGPRDTEAFF. Combining the CDR3 with reference TRBV11-2 and TRBJ1-1 gives the whole variable domain EAGVAQSPRYKIIEKRQSVAFWCNPISGHATLYWYQQILGQGPKLLIQFQNNGVVDDSQLPKDRFSAERLKGVDSTLKIQPAKLEDSAVYLCASRPLKGPRDTEAFFGQGTRLTVV.